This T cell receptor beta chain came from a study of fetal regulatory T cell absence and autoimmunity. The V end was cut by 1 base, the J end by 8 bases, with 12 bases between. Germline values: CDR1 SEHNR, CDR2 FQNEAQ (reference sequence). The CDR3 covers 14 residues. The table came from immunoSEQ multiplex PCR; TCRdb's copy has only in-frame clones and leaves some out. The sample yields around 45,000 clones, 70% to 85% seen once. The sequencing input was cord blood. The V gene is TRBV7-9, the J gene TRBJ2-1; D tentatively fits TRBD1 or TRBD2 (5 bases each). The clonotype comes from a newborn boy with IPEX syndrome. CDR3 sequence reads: CASSLESGRDEQFF. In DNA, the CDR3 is TGTGCCAGCAGCTTAGAATCGGGGCGGGATGAGCAGTTCTTC. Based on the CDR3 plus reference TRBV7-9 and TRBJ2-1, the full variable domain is DTGVSQNPRHKITKRGQNVTFRCDPISEHNRLYWYRQTLGQGPEFLTYFQNEAQLEKSRLLSDRFSAERPKGSFSTLEIQRTEQGDSAMYLCASSLESGRDEQFFGPGTRLTVL.